Listed here are 3 T cell receptor beta chains from one sample, sequenced in a study of T cells in Graves' hyperthyroidism and ophthalmopathy. From RNA transcripts, TCR beta CDR3 regions were amplified. When the TCR CDR3 underwent first-round RT-PCR, the HTBI primer set was used. MiXCR, applied by TCRdb to the multiplex PCR reads, yields one record per CDR3 protein. Among under 300,000 distinct CDR3 sequences listed, roughly 14% were seen once. The sample taken for sequencing was blood. The receptors were gathered from a woman between 35 and 50 years old with Graves' hyperthyroidism that later progressed to Graves' ophthalmopathy.

The sample holds many counts of this clonotype. The chain employs TRBV12-3 or TRBV12-4 and TRBJ1-3; tentative D call: TRBD1 (5 bases). This CDR3 is built from 13 residues. V gave up 3 bases and J gave up 2 bases, with 5 bases separating them. The CDR3 region has the DNA TGTGCCAGCAGTTTGACAGCTGGAAACACCATATATTTT. As protein: CASSLTAGNTIYF.

This clonotype was seen many times. The chain recombines TRBV28 with TRBJ1-2; unclear D gene. CDR3 length equals 13 residues. The ends were cut back, 5 bases at V and 4 bases at J, with 11 bases in the middle. Germline lookup yields CDR1 MDHEN and CDR2 SYDVKM. The CDR3 is CASSPIQVYGYTF. The CDR3 nucleotides read TGTGCCAGCAGTCCGATTCAGGTCTATGGCTACACCTTC.

This clonotype was counted at least ten times. The gene calls are TRBV5-1 and TRBJ2-2; D possibly corresponds to TRBD1 (6 bases). Deletions cut 1 base from V and 3 bases from J, with 10 bases between. Germline values: CDR1 SGHRS, CDR2 YFSETQ. CDR3 length: 15 amino acids. The CDR3, as DNA: TGCGCCAGCAGCTTGCCAGGGGTCGACACCGGGGAGCTGTTTTTT. Protein product: CASSLPGVDTGELFF.